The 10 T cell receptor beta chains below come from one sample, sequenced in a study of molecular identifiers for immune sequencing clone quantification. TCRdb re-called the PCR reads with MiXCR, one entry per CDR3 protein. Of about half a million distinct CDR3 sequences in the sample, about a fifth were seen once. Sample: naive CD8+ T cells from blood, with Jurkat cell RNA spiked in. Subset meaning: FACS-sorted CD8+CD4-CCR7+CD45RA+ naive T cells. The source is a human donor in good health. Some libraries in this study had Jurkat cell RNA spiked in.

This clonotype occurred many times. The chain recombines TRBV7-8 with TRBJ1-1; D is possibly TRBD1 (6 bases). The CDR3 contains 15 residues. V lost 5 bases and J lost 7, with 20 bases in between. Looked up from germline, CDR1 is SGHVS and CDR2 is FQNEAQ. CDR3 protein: CASSARSRGADEAFF. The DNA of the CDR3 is TGTGCCAGCAGCGCACGGTCGAGGGGGGCCGATGAAGCTTTCTTT.

Here the CDR3 DNA reads TGTGCCAGAAGCCGCAGGGGCCCTGAAGCTTTCTTT. This translates into CARSRRGPEAFF. This chain joins TRBV5-3 and TRBJ1-1, with a tentative D call TRBD1 (6 bases). TRBV5-3 falls under the ORF class, with uncertain function. V was pared by 4 bases and J by 6 bases, with 10 bases between. The CDR3 loop spans 12 amino acids.

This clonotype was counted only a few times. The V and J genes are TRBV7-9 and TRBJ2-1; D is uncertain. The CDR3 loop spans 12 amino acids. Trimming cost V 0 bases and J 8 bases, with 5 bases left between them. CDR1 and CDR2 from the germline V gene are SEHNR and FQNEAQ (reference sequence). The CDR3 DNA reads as TGTGCCAGCAGCTTAGCGAACTATGAGCAGTTCTTC. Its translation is CASSLANYEQFF.

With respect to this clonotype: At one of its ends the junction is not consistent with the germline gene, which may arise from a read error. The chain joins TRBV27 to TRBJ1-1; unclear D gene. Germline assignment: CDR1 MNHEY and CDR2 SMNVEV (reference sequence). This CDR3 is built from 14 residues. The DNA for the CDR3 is TGTGCCTGCAGTGTACAGAGTATGAACACTGAAGCTTTCTTT. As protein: CACSVQSMNTEAFF.

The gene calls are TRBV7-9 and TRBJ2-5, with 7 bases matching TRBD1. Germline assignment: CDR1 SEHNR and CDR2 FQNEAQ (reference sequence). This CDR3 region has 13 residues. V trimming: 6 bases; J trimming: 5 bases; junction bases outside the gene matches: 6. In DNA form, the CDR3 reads TGTGCCAGCAGGAGACAGGGTTTGGAGACCCAGTACTTC. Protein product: CASRRQGLETQYF.

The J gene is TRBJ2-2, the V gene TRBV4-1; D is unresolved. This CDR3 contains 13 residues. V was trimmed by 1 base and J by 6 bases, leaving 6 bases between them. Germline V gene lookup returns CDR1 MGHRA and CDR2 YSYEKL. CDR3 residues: CASSQVVPGELFF. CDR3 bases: TGCGCCAGCAGCCAAGTGGTCCCCGGGGAGCTGTTTTTT.

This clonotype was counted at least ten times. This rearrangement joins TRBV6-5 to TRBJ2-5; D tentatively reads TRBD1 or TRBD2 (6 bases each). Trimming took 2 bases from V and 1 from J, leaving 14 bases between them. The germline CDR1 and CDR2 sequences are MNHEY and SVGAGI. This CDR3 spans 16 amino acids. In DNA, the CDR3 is TGTGCCAGCAGTTACCAAAGGGGGGCTGGCCAAGAGACCCAGTACTTC. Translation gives CASSYQRGAGQETQYF.

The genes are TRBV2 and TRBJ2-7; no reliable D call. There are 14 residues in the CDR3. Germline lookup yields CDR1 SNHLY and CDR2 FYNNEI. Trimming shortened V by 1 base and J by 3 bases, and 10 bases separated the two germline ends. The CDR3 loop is CASSEEGRHYEQYF. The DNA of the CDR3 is TGTGCCAGCAGTGAAGAGGGCAGGCACTACGAGCAGTACTTC.

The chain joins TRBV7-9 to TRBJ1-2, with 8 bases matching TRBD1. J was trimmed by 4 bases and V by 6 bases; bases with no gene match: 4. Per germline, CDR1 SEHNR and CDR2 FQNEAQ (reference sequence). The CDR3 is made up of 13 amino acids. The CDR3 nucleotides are TGTGCCAGCAGTAGACAGGGGAGCTATGGCTACACCTTC. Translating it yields CASSRQGSYGYTF.

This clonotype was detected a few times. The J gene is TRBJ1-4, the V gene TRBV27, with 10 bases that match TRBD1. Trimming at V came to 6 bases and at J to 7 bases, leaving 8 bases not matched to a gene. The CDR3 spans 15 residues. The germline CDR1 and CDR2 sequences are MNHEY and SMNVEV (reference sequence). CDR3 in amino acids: CASSQGTGEVEKLFF. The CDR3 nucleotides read TGTGCCAGCAGCCAAGGGACAGGGGAAGTTGAAAAACTGTTTTTT.